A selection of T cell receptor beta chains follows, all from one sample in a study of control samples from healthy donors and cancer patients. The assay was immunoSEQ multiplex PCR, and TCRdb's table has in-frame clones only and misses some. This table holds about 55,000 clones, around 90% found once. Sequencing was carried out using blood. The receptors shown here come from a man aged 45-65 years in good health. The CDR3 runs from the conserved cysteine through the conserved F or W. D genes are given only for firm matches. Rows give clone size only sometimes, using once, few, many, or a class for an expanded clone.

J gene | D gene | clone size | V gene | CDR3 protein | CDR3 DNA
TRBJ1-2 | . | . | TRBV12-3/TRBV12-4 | CASSLRGGGYTF | TGTGCCAGCAGTTTACGGGGGGGAGGCTACACCTTC
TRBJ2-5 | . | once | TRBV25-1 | CASSESGQETQYF | TGTGCCAGCAGTGAATCGGGGCAAGAGACCCAGTACTTC
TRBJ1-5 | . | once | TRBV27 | CASSLGQLNQPQHF | TGTGCCAGCAGTTTAGGACAGCTCAATCAGCCCCAGCATTTT
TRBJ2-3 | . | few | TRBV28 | CASSFRPQRTFNTQYF | TGTGCCAGCAGTTTCCGGCCGCAACGGACCTTTAATACGCAGTATTTT
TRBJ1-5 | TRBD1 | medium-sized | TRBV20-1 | CSASNLGTEGQPQHF | TGCAGTGCTAGTAATTTAGGGACAGAGGGCCAGCCCCAGCATTTT
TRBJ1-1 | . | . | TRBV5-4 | CASSLGLTMNTEAFF | TGTGCCAGCAGCCTAGGTCTAACAATGAACACTGAAGCTTTCTTT
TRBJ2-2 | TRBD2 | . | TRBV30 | CAWTRTSGRGELFF | TGTGCCTGGACCCGGACTAGCGGGAGAGGGGAGCTGTTTTTT
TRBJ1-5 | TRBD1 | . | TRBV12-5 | CASGLGWDRANQPQHF | TGTGCTAGTGGTTTGGGCTGGGACAGGGCCAATCAGCCCCAGCATTTT
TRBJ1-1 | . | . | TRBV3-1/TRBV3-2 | CASSLGTEAFF | TGTGCCAGCAGCCTCGGAACTGAAGCTTTCTTT
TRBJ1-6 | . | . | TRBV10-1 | CASSDSGRRNSPLHF | TGCGCCAGCAGTGACTCCGGCAGGAGAAATTCACCCCTCCACTTT
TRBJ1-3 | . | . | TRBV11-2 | CASSLQGNTIYF | TGTGCCAGCAGCTTACAGGGAAACACCATATATTTT
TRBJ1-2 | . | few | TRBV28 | CASSLRTAPGHYGYTF | TGTGCCAGCAGTTTACGGACAGCCCCTGGTCACTATGGCTACACCTTC
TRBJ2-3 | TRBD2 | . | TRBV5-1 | CASMGGGSTDTQYF | TGCGCCAGCATGGGGGGAGGGAGCACAGATACGCAGTATTTT
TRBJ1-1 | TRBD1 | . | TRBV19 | CASNGQGGTEAFF | TGTGCCAGCAACGGACAGGGAGGGACTGAAGCTTTCTTT
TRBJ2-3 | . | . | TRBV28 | CASSFRASTDTQYF | TGTGCCAGCAGTTTCCGGGCTAGCACAGATACGCAGTATTTT
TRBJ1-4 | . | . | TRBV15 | CATSRDRIEATNEKLFF | TGTGCCACCAGCAGAGATAGGATCGAGGCAACTAATGAAAAACTGTTTTTT
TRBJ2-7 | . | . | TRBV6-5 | CASGMPYEQYF | TGTGCCAGTGGGATGCCCTACGAGCAGTACTTC
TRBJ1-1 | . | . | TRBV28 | CASSSTGGLMNTEAFF | TGTGCCAGCAGTTCGACAGGTGGATTGATGAACACTGAAGCTTTCTTT
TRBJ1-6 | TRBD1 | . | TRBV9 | CASSALDRADYNSPLHF | TGTGCCAGCAGCGCCCTCGACAGGGCCGACTATAATTCACCCCTCCACTTT
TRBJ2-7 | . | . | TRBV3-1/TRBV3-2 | CASSQIGSYEQYF | TGTGCCAGCAGCCAAATAGGGTCCTACGAGCAGTACTTC
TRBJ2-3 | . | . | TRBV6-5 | CASSYGPFRTDTQYF | TGTGCCAGCAGTTACGGGCCTTTTCGCACAGATACGCAGTATTTT
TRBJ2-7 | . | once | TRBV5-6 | CASSSGPAREQYF | TGTGCCAGCAGCTCGGGCCCAGCGCGAGAGCAGTACTTC
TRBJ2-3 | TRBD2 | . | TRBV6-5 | CASYGSGGTQYF | TGTGCCAGCTACGGCTCGGGGGGTACGCAGTATTTT
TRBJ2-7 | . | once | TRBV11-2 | CASSLVEGVGYEQYF | TGTGCCAGCAGCTTAGTCGAGGGAGTTGGCTACGAGCAGTACTTC
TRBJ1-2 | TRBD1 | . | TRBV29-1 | CSAGTASPSNYGYTF | TGCAGCGCTGGGACAGCGTCCCCCTCTAACTATGGCTACACCTTC
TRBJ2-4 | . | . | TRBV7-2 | CASRTTDIQYF | TGTGCCAGCAGGACGACAGACATTCAGTACTTC
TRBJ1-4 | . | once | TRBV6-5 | CASRGIATNEKLFF | TGTGCCAGCAGAGGAATTGCAACTAATGAAAAACTGTTTTTT
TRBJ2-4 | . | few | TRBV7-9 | CASSLVDIQYF | TGTGCCAGCAGCTTGGTAGACATTCAGTACTTC
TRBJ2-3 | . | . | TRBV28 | CASSPSGAVDAQYF | TGTGCCAGCAGTCCCTCTGGAGCCGTTGATGCGCAGTATTTT
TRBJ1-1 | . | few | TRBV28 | CASSFRTNTEAFF | TGTGCCAGCAGTTTTCGAACGAACACTGAAGCTTTCTTT
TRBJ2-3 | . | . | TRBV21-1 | CASSPQRGQGTDTQYF | TGTGCCAGCAGCCCTCAGCGGGGACAGGGGACAGATACGCAGTATTTT
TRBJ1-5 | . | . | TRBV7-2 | CASSLVGTDNQPQHF | TGTGCCAGCAGCTTAGTCGGCACGGACAATCAGCCCCAGCATTTT
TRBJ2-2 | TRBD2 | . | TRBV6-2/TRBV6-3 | CASSFLGLAGAKKDGELFF | TGTGCCAGCAGTTTCTTGGGACTAGCGGGAGCGAAGAAGGACGGGGAGCTGTTTTTT
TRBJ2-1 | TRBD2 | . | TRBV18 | CASAGTSGFNEQFF | TGTGCCAGCGCTGGGACTAGCGGGTTCAATGAGCAGTTCTTC
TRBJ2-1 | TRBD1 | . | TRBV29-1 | CSGDRGPYNEQFF | TGCAGCGGGGACAGGGGGCCCTACAATGAGCAGTTCTTC
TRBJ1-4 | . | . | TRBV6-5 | CASRRAPSTNEKLFF | TGTGCCAGCAGGAGGGCACCTTCAACTAATGAAAAACTGTTTTTT
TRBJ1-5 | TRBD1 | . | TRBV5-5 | CASSPSRTGGDQPQHF | TGTGCCAGCAGCCCTTCCAGGACAGGGGGGGATCAGCCCCAGCATTTT
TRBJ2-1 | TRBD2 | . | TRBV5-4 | CASSMGGTSGNNEQFF | TGTGCCAGCAGCATGGGGGGGACTAGCGGTAACAATGAGCAGTTCTTC
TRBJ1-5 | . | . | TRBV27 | CASSLRMDQPQHF | TGTGCCAGCAGTCTGAGAATGGATCAGCCCCAGCATTTT
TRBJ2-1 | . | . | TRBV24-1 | CATGEGGARNEQFF | TGTGCCACCGGGGAGGGGGGCGCAAGGAATGAGCAGTTCTTC
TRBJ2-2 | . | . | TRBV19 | CASSIDRANTGELFF | TGTGCCAGTAGTATTGACCGCGCGAACACCGGGGAGCTGTTTTTT